These 29 T cell receptor beta chains were all obtained from the same sample, sequenced in a study of T cell changes during pregnancy in multiple sclerosis (dated by TCRdb to the late 2010s). Library creation used the immunoSEQ multiplex PCR assay. Here the immuneACCESS table is served through TCRdb, limited to in-frame sequences with V and J called. Missing clones are a known gap in these copies; in checked studies unresolved V genes cover under half, and the rest lacks a known reason. A total of 65,000 to 75,000 clones appear in this sample, roughly 89% of them only once. The ten largest clones add up to about 4% of the sample. This specimen consisted of peripheral blood, obtained after pregnancy. The receptor set was obtained from a female donor in good health, enrolled as a control in a pregnancy study.

The chain joins TRBV28 to TRBJ1-4, with a possible D match to TRBD1 (5 bases). This CDR3 has 15 amino acids. V lost 0 bases and J 0 bases, leaving 5 bases between the germline ends. Germline V gives CDR1 MDHEN, CDR2 SYDVKM. CDR3 bases: TGTGCCAGCAGTTTATGGACAGCAACTAATGAAAAACTGTTTTTT. It translates to CASSLWTATNEKLFF. The whole variable domain, filled in from reference TRBV28 and TRBJ1-4, reads DVKVTQSSRYLVKRTGEKVFLECVQDMDHENMFWYRQDPGLGLRLIYFSYDVKMKEKGDIPEGYSVSREKKERFSLILESASTNQTSMYLCASSLWTATNEKLFFGSGTQLSVL.

The chain couples TRBV6-1 to TRBJ1-5; D gene unclear. The length of the CDR3 is 14 residues. Trimming took off 4 bases at V and 2 bases at J, with 9 bases between the two ends. From germline, CDR1 is MNHNS and CDR2 SASEGT. The CDR3 is CASSVLDGNQPQHF. In nucleotides, the CDR3 is TGTGCCAGCAGTGTTCTAGACGGCAATCAGCCCCAGCATTTT.

The chain carries TRBV15 and TRBJ1-3; D remains unclear. Trimming took off 4 bases at V and 3 bases at J, with 4 bases between the two ends. CDR1 and CDR2 (germline): LNHNV, YYDKDF (reference sequence). The CDR3 extends over 12 amino acids. CDR3 protein: CATSIYGNTIYF. In DNA form, the CDR3 reads TGTGCCACCAGCATTTATGGAAACACCATATATTTT.

A note on this clone: Sequence at one end of the junction differs from germline and may be a read error. The chain employs TRBV7-7 and TRBJ2-5; no clear D. Germline values: CDR1 SSHAT, CDR2 FNYEAQ (reference sequence). The CDR3 spans 13 residues. The CDR3 here is CASSLVRQETQYF. In nucleotides, the CDR3 is TGTGCTAGCAGCTTAGTCAGGCAAGAGACCCAGTACTTC. The full variable domain, with the rest looked up from reference TRBV7-7 and TRBJ2-5, is GAGVSQSPRYKVTKRGQDVTLRCDPISSHATLYWYQQALGQGPEFLTYFNYEAQPDKSGLPSDRFSAERPEGSISTLTIQRTEQRDSAMYRCASSLVRQETQYFGPGTRLLVL.

The rearrangement links TRBV4-2 to TRBJ2-1, with a tentative D call TRBD2 (5 bases). The germline V gene encodes CDR1 LGHNA and CDR2 YNFKEQ. The CDR3 spans 15 residues. With 1 base removed from V and 5 bases from J, the gap between germline ends came to 12 bases. The CDR3 protein is CASSQVSSGDNEQFF. CDR3 sequence (DNA): TGTGCCAGCAGCCAAGTTTCCAGCGGAGACAATGAGCAGTTCTTC.

This clone appeared once. V gene TRBV4-2 combines with J gene TRBJ2-7, with 8 bases that match TRBD2. The CDR3 contains 15 residues. Germline CDR1 LGHNA, CDR2 YNFKEQ. V trimming: 2 bases; J trimming: 4 bases; junction bases outside the gene matches: 7. The CDR3 nucleotides are TGTGCCAGCAGCCAATCTAGGCGGGGGGAATACGAGCAGTACTTC. Its protein product is CASSQSRRGEYEQYF.

The V call is TRBV5-6, the J call TRBJ2-1, with 14 bases matching TRBD2. J was trimmed by 12 bases and V by 4 bases; bases with no gene match: 9. Germline CDR1 and CDR2: SGHDT and YYEEEE. This CDR3 spans 15 amino acids. CDR3: CASSITGTSGGLQFF. Written as DNA, the CDR3 is TGTGCCAGCAGCATTACCGGGACTAGCGGGGGCCTGCAGTTCTTC.

This chain uses TRBV15 with TRBJ2-5, with a weak D call TRBD2 (7 bases). CDR1 and CDR2 (germline): LNHNV, YYDKDF (reference sequence). The germline V and J ends were trimmed by 6 bases and 9 bases, with 17 bases remaining between them. The CDR3 runs to 13 residues. The CDR3 DNA reads as TGTGCCACCAGTCAGGGGAGGGGCCCGGCCCAGTACTTC. It is translated as CATSQGRGPAQYF.

The chain uses TRBV19 and TRBJ1-5; D gene uncertain. This CDR3 has 16 residues. V dropped 1 base and J dropped 2 bases, with 12 bases sitting between them. Germline lookup yields CDR1 LNHDA and CDR2 SQIVND (reference sequence). CDR3 loop: CASSIARVVGNQPQHF. CDR3 nucleotides: TGTGCCAGTAGTATAGCGCGGGTGGTGGGCAATCAGCCCCAGCATTTT. The entire variable domain, with the rest obtained from reference TRBV19 and TRBJ1-5, is as follows: DGGITQSPKYLFRKEGQNVTLSCEQNLNHDAMYWYRQDPGQGLRLIYYSQIVNDFQKGDIAEGYSVSREKKESFPLTVTSAQKNPTAFYLCASSIARVVGNQPQHFGDGTRLSIL.

This chain uses TRBV6-1 with TRBJ1-2; TRBD1 agrees at 11 bases. Looked up from germline, CDR1 is MNHNS and CDR2 is SASEGT. V dropped 0 bases and J dropped 4; count of bases not matched to a gene: 1. CDR3 length: 15 residues. The CDR3 coding sequence is TGTGCCAGCAGTGAAGCCGGGACAGGGGGCTATGGCTACACCTTC. This gives the protein CASSEAGTGGYGYTF.

The chain combines TRBV11-3 with TRBJ2-5; TRBD1 is a possible D gene (6 bases). Trimming removed 4 bases at V and 4 bases at J, with 13 bases between. Germline-derived CDR1 and CDR2 are SGHNT and YENEEA. This CDR3 spans 14 amino acids. CDR3: CASSSQGFGETQYF. CDR3 in DNA: TGTGCCAGCAGCTCACAGGGATTTGGAGAGACCCAGTACTTC.

The genes are TRBV2 and TRBJ2-5; tentatively, D is TRBD2 (6 bases). CDR1 is SNHLY, CDR2 FYNNEI, per germline. The CDR3 has 13 amino acids. With 4 bases removed from V and 5 bases from J, the gap between germline ends came to 11 bases. The CDR3 DNA reads as TGTGCCAGCAGTGCTGCTAGCGTCGAGACCCAGTACTTC. This gives the protein CASSAASVETQYF.

The chain uses TRBV18 and TRBJ2-7; tentatively, D is TRBD2 (6 bases). V gave up 2 bases and J gave up 2 bases, with 7 bases separating them. Germline V lookup: CDR1 KGHSH, CDR2 LQKENI. CDR3 size: 13 residues. The CDR3 bases are TGTGCCAGCTCACCATGGGGGGCCTACGAGCAGTACTTC. Its protein is CASSPWGAYEQYF.

The chain links TRBV4-1 to TRBJ1-1; weak D call: TRBD1 (5 bases). Trimming cost V 0 bases and J 5 bases, with 16 bases left between them. CDR1 and CDR2 (germline): MGHRA, YSYEKL. This CDR3 has 16 residues. CDR3 residues: CASSQDKGREGTEAFF. The CDR3 nucleotides are TGCGCCAGCAGCCAAGATAAAGGCAGGGAGGGGACTGAAGCTTTCTTT.

This clone occurred once. V gene TRBV27 combines with J gene TRBJ2-3; D gene uncertain. The CDR3 is made up of 15 amino acids. The V end lost 3 bases, the J end lost 2 bases, and 12 bases lay between the germline ends. Germline values: CDR1 MNHEY, CDR2 SMNVEV (reference sequence). The CDR3 loop reads CASSLTHRHTDTQYF. As DNA, the CDR3 is TGTGCCAGCAGTTTGACCCACAGACACACAGATACGCAGTATTTT.

The gene calls are TRBV19 and TRBJ1-1; D unresolved. Germline V gene sequence: CDR1 LNHDA, CDR2 SQIVND (reference sequence). V was clipped by 7 bases and J by 1 base, with 13 bases between them. The CDR3 runs to 14 residues. The CDR3 spells CASTGVTGNTEAFF. CDR3 nucleotides: TGTGCCAGTACCGGGGTTACGGGGAACACTGAAGCTTTCTTT.

The gene calls are TRBV5-8 and TRBJ1-1, with a weak D call TRBD1 (6 bases). V lost 4 bases and J 6 bases, leaving 16 bases between the germline ends. The CDR3 is made up of 14 amino acids. Germline V gives CDR1 SGHTS, CDR2 YDEGEE. DNA of the CDR3: TGTGCCAGCAGCCCTCCGTACAGGGACGCTGAAGCTTTCTTT. Residues: CASSPPYRDAEAFF.

The J gene is TRBJ1-3, the V gene TRBV7-9; tentative D call: TRBD1 (5 bases). CDR3 length: 15 residues. CDR1 SEHNR and CDR2 FQNEAQ come from the germline V gene (reference sequence). V was trimmed by 1 base and J by 0 bases, leaving 7 bases between them. As DNA, the CDR3 is TGTGCCAGCAGCTTAGGACAGACCTCTGGAAACACCATATATTTT. Translating gives CASSLGQTSGNTIYF.

The count of this clone is one. CDR3 nucleotides: TGTGCCTCACGGACAGGGAACGGCCAGCCCCAGCATTTT. It is translated as CASRTGNGQPQHF. This chain joins TRBV6-1 and TRBJ1-5; the match to TRBD1 covers 8 bases. This CDR3 spans 13 amino acids. The V and J ends lost 11 bases and 7 bases, in that order; junction bases with no gene match: 10. Germline V gives CDR1 MNHNS, CDR2 SASEGT.

The chain recombines TRBV21-1 with TRBJ2-1; the table's D call, TRBD2, was not checked against the DNA. TRBV21-1 is termed a pseudogene. This CDR3 has 16 residues. CDR3 protein: CASSKGQLALNNEQFF. The CDR3, as DNA: TGTGCCAGCAGCAAAGGACAACTAGCGCTTAACAATGAGCAGTTCTTC.

V is TRBV2 and J is TRBJ2-5, with TRBD2 as a possible D gene (7 bases). The ends were cut back, 9 bases at V and 2 bases at J, with 25 bases in the middle. This CDR3 has 17 amino acids. CDR1 is SNHLY, CDR2 FYNNEI, per germline. DNA of the CDR3: TGTGCCAGTCGGGCCCCGCGGGGGCGATCGGGTCAAGAGACCCAGTACTTC. Its protein is CASRAPRGRSGQETQYF. The full variable domain, its missing parts supplied by reference TRBV2 and TRBJ2-5, is EPEVTQTPSHQVTQMGQEVILRCVPISNHLYFYWYRQILGQKVEFLVSFYNNEISEKSEIFDDQFSVERPDGSNFTLKIRSTKLEDSAMYFCASRAPRGRSGQETQYFGPGTRLLVL.

The rearrangement joins TRBV15 to TRBJ2-2; 11 nucleotides line up with TRBD2. Trimming cost V 1 base and J 1 base; bases outside gene matches: 8. Germline V CDR1 and CDR2: LNHNV, YYDKDF (reference sequence). CDR3 size: 19 residues. CDR3 DNA: TGTGCCACCAGCAGAGTTGGTCTAGCGGGAGGACTGAACACCGGGGAGCTGTTTTTT. Amino acid sequence: CATSRVGLAGGLNTGELFF. Complete variable domain (other parts from reference TRBV15 and TRBJ2-2): DAMVIQNPRYQVTQFGKPVTLSCSQTLNHNVMYWYQQKSSQAPKLLFHYYDKDFNNEADTPDNFQSRRPNTSFCFLDIRSPGLGDTAMYLCATSRVGLAGGLNTGELFFGEGSRLTVL.

The chain has TRBV7-6 and TRBJ2-7, with D perhaps TRBD1 (5 bases). Trimming stripped 0 bases from V and 3 bases from J, with 6 bases between. The CDR3 covers 13 residues. The germline CDR1 and CDR2 sequences are SGHVS and FNYEAQ. CDR3 nucleotide sequence: TGTGCCAGCAGCTTAGCGACAGACTACGAGCAGTACTTC. Amino acids: CASSLATDYEQYF.

The V gene is TRBV7-9, the J gene TRBJ1-4; 7 positions match TRBD1. This CDR3 region has 14 residues. The ends lost 8 bases at V and 7 bases at J; junction bases unmatched: 10. CDR1 is SEHNR, CDR2 FQNEAQ, per germline (reference sequence). The DNA of the CDR3 is TGTGCCAGCGGGAATAGGGGGCGCGGTGAAAAACTGTTTTTT. It translates to CASGNRGRGEKLFF. The variable domain in full, with the rest retrieved from reference TRBV7-9 and TRBJ1-4, is DTGVSQNPRHKITKRGQNVTFRCDPISEHNRLYWYRQTLGQGPEFLTYFQNEAQLEKSRLLSDRFSAERPKGSFSTLEIQRTEQGDSAMYLCASGNRGRGEKLFFGSGTQLSVL.

Here the CDR3 DNA reads TGCGCCAGCAGCCAAGATCGAGGAACGAATGAGCAGTTCTTC. It is translated as CASSQDRGTNEQFF. The gene calls are TRBV4-1 and TRBJ2-1, with D hard to call. The CDR3 extends over 14 amino acids. Germline V lookup: CDR1 MGHRA, CDR2 YSYEKL. V was clipped by 0 bases and J by 7 bases, with 10 bases between them.

The chain uses TRBV5-1 and TRBJ2-5; the D gene is possibly TRBD2 (5 bases). CDR1 is SGHRS, CDR2 YFSETQ, per germline. The CDR3 contains 15 residues. V shed 0 bases and J shed 3 bases, with 12 bases lying between them. CDR3: CASSLVWPAEETQYF. CDR3 bases: TGCGCCAGCAGCTTGGTGTGGCCAGCGGAAGAGACCCAGTACTTC.

The chain uses TRBV27 and TRBJ2-3; 11 nucleotides line up with TRBD2. Germline lookup yields CDR1 MNHEY and CDR2 SMNVEV (reference sequence). CDR3 size: 17 residues. The J segment lost 3 bases and the V segment lost 2 bases, leaving 7 bases of the junction unmatched. For the CDR3, the DNA is TGTGCCAGCAGTTTAACATCCGGGACTAGCGGTACAGATACGCAGTATTTT. Translating it yields CASSLTSGTSGTDTQYF.

This clone was observed once. The chain is built from TRBV11-3 and TRBJ2-7, with 8 bases aligning to TRBD1. Germline assignment: CDR1 SGHNT and CDR2 YENEEA. Trimming at V came to 4 bases and at J to 3 bases, leaving 8 bases not matched to a gene. This CDR3 has 15 residues. The DNA of the CDR3 is TGTGCCAGCAGCTCAAGGACAGGGTCCCTCTACGAGCAGTACTTC. Protein product: CASSSRTGSLYEQYF.

This clone was recorded a few times. The chain couples TRBV29-1 to TRBJ2-7; 9 positions match TRBD1. The CDR3 is made up of 14 amino acids. V gave up 4 bases and J gave up 4 bases; unmatched junction bases: 8. Per the germline V gene, CDR1 is SQVTM and CDR2 is ANQGSEA. This CDR3 reads CSVGPRTGAYEQYF. The CDR3 coding sequence is TGCAGCGTTGGACCCCGGACAGGGGCATACGAGCAGTACTTC.